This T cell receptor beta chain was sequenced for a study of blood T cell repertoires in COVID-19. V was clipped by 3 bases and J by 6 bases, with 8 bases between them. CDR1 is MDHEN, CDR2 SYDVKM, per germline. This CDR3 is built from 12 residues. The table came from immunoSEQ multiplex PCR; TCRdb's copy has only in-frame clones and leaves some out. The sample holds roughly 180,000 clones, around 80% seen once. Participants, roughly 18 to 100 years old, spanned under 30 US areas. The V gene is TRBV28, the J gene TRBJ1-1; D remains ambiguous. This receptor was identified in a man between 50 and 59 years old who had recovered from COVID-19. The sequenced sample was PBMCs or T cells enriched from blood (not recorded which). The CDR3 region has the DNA TGTGCCAGCAGTTTCGCGGCGTCTGAAGCTTTCTTT. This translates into CASSFAASEAFF. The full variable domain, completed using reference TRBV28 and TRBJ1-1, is DVKVTQSSRYLVKRTGEKVFLECVQDMDHENMFWYRQDPGLGLRLIYFSYDVKMKEKGDIPEGYSVSREKKERFSLILESASTNQTSMYLCASSFAASEAFFGQGTRLTVV.